A selection of T cell receptor beta chains follows, all from one sample in a study of PD-1 blockade in classical Hodgkin lymphoma. Only in-frame clones appear in the TCRdb table, and some are missing; sequencing was by immunoSEQ multiplex PCR. Of roughly 60,000 clones in the sample, roughly nine tenths were seen once. The source material was peripheral blood mononuclear cells (PBMCs), sampled before the fourth cycle of nivolumab. The receptors originated from a human donor with classical Hodgkin lymphoma. Both conserved end residues are part of each CDR3. The order of the fields is J gene, V gene, CDR3 length, CDR3 protein.

TRBJ1-5,TRBV6-6,16,CASSYPHRGRSQPQHF
TRBJ2-3,TRBV28,15,CASGKRRGNSDTQYF
TRBJ1-2,TRBV6-5,13,CASREGIFYGYTF
TRBJ2-6,TRBV2,15,CATGGFHSGANVLTF
TRBJ2-5,TRBV19,13,CASSIAGSGTQYF
TRBJ2-7,TRBV7-2,15,CASSLAGTLPYEQYF
TRBJ2-5,TRBV5-1,12,CASLEEGETQYF
TRBJ2-3,TRBV2,15,CASRTRGGLGDTQYF
TRBJ1-2,TRBV7-9,13,CASSLQGGYGYTF
TRBJ2-7,TRBV6-5,16,CASSYSIGGGALEQYF
TRBJ1-6,TRBV6-5,15,CASTTGTAFNSPLHF
TRBJ2-2,TRBV6-5,15,CASWGLAGPQGELFF
TRBJ1-5,TRBV10-3,15,CAISDSLGEGQPQHF
TRBJ2-7,TRBV7-9,15,CASSFATSGGGEQYF
TRBJ2-1,TRBV5-1,15,CASSVTSGGANEQFF
TRBJ2-3,TRBV28,17,CASSSTSGVKHWDTQYF
TRBJ2-7,TRBV4-1,12,CASSPGSEEQYF
TRBJ2-3,TRBV4-2,14,CASSPDTATDTQYF
TRBJ2-3,TRBV11-3,13,CASSLRWGDTQYF
TRBJ1-1,TRBV19,13,CASSIDGSYEAFF
TRBJ2-2,TRBV27,13,CASSQGGVRELFF
TRBJ2-3,TRBV7-9,15,CASSLEGASTDTQYF
TRBJ1-5,TRBV19,15,CASSNQGYSNQPQHF
TRBJ2-5,TRBV27,15,CASSSGGLLSETQYF